This TCR beta chain was retrieved from a study of T-cell reconstitution after alpha-beta-depleted transplantation in children. The CDR3 spans 16 residues. V lost 5 bases and J lost 4; bases outside the gene matches: 9. Germline values: CDR1 SGHTA, CDR2 FQGNSA. Study results and limitations: Expanded clones from the graft, numbering several hundred, reportedly supplied alpha-beta T cells about two months after transplant. At day 60, the high TCRbeta diversity found in some patients originated from recipient T cells and thymic progenitors that had survived.

This clonotype is deemed medium-sized. The antigen is unknown. A TCRbeta library incorporating unique molecular identifiers was prepared. TCRdb called the PCR reads again in MiXCR, with one record for every CDR3 protein. The sample consists of under 35,000 distinct CDR3 sequences, around 17% of them appearing once. V usage is TRBV7-2 and J usage is TRBJ2-1; 9 bases match TRBD1. The sample consisted of PBMCs, mostly from graft donor cells, taken 60 days after TCRalphabeta/CD19-depleted stem cell transplant. The receptor comes from a male patient aged 2 to 9 who had a stem cell transplant for acute lymphoblastic leukemia, so the T cells may come from the graft donor. The chain's CDR3 is CASSAQPGQGYNEQFF. CDR3 in DNA: TGTGCCAGCAGCGCCCAACCGGGACAGGGATACAATGAGCAGTTCTTC.